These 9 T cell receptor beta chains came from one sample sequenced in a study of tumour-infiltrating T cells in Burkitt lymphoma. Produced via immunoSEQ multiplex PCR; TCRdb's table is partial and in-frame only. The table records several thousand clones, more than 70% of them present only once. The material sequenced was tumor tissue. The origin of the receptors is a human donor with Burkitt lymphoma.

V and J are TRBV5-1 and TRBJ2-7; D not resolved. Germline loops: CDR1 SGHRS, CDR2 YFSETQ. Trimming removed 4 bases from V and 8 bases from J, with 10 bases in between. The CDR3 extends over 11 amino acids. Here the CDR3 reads CASSPGNKQYF. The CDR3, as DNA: TGCGCCAGCAGCCCCGGAAATAAGCAGTACTTC. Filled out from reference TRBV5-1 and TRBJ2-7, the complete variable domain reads KAGVTQTPRYLIKTRGQQVTLSCSPISGHRSVSWYQQTPGQGLQFLFEYFSETQRNKGNFPGRFSGRQFSNSRSEMNVSTLELGDSALYLCASSPGNKQYFGPGTRLTVT.

The CDR3 region has the DNA TGTGCCGGGTCTTCAACGGGCAATCAGCCCCAGCATTTT. Translated, it gives CAGSSTGNQPQHF. This rearrangement joins TRBV30 to TRBJ1-5; D remains ambiguous. The germline CDR1 and CDR2 sequences are GTSNPN and SVGIG (reference sequence). CDR3 length: 13 amino acids. Trimming took off 8 bases at V and 2 bases at J, with 13 bases between the two ends.

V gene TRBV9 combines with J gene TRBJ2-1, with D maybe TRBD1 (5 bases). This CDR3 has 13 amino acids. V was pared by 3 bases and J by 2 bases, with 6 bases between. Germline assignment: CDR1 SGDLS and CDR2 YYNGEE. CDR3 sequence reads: CASSGTTYNEQFF. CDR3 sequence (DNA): TGTGCCAGCAGCGGGACAACCTACAATGAGCAGTTCTTC.

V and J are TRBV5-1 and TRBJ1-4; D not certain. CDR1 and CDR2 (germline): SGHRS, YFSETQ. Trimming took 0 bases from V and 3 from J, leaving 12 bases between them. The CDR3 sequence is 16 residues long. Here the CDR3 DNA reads TGCGCCAGCAGCTTGGTTGACGTTTCGGCTAATGAAAAACTGTTTTTT. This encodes CASSLVDVSANEKLFF.

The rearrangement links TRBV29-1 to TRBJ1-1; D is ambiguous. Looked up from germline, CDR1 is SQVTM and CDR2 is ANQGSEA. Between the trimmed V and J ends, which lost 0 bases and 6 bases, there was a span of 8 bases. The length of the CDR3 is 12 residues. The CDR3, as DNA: TGCAGCGTTGAAGAAGTTTGGCCTGAAGCTTTCTTT. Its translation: CSVEEVWPEAFF.

The CDR3 region has the DNA TGTGCCAGCAGCCGTCTCCGGGACAGGGGCACAGATACGCAGTATTTT. Translated, it gives CASSRLRDRGTDTQYF. The chain is built from TRBV27 and TRBJ2-3; the match to TRBD1 covers 9 bases. This CDR3 comprises 16 residues. J lost 1 base, V lost 6 bases, and 8 bases had no gene match. The germline gives CDR1 MNHEY, CDR2 SMNVEV (reference sequence).

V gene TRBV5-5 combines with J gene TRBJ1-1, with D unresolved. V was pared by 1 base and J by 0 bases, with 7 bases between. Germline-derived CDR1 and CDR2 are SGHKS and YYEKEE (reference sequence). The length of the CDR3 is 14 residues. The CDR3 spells CASSLFGLNTEAFF. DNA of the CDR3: TGTGCCAGCAGCTTGTTCGGGTTGAACACTGAAGCTTTCTTT.

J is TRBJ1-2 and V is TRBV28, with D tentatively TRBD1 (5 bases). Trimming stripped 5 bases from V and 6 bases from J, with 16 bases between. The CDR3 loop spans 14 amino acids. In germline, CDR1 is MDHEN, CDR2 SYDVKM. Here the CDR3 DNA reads TGTGCCAGCAGTCCGCCCTATGACAGCCATGGCTACACCTTC. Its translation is CASSPPYDSHGYTF.

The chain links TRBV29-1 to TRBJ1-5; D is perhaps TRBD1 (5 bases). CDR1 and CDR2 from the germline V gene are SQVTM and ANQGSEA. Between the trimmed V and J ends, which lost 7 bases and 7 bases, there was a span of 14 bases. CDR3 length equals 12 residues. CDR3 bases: TGCAGCGCCCACAGGATTTGGCAGCCCCAGCATTTT. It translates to CSAHRIWQPQHF.